The source of this TCR beta chain is a study of post-analysis software for immune sequencing data. The CDR3 contains 13 residues. Germline trimming cut 7 bases from V and 7 bases from J; bases unmatched to any gene: 5. CDR1 is SQVTM, CDR2 ANQGSEA, per germline. The TCR beta cDNA libraries carried unique molecular identifiers. A single record per CDR3 protein comes from TCRdb applying MiXCR to the PCR reads. The sample has 750,000 to 950,000 distinct CDR3 sequences; about 53% are singletons. About this clonotype itself: Its cognate antigen is unknown.

Study-wide points: Patients used about 5 TRBV segments, including TRBV5-6, TRBV5-1 and TRBV20-1, more often than controls.

The receptor was isolated from a girl aged 10-17 years with multiple sclerosis. Sequenced: blood. The genes are TRBV29-1 and TRBJ2-1; 12 bases align to TRBD2. This chain's CDR3 is CSATGTSGNEQFF. DNA for the CDR3: TGCAGCGCCACCGGGACTAGCGGGAATGAGCAGTTCTTC.